Detailed here is one T cell receptor (beta chain). These data belong to a study of blood T cell repertoires in COVID-19. The wider study: Both acute and convalescent COVID-19 samples were obtained from the United States, Italy and Spain.

Sequenced by immunoSEQ multiplex PCR; TCRdb stores in-frame clones only, minus some. The table has over 150,000 clones, roughly 84% seen once. Trimming cost V 0 bases and J 3 bases, with 13 bases left between them. Germline V gives CDR1 SGHNT, CDR2 YYREEE (reference sequence). The CDR3 loop spans 16 amino acids. The clonotype was recovered from a woman older than 75 with active or convalescent COVID-19. The sequencing sample was made of peripheral blood. This chain links TRBV5-4 with TRBJ1-5, with D possibly matching TRBD1 (6 bases). CDR3 loop: CASSLEPGATNQPQHF. For the CDR3, the DNA is TGTGCCAGCAGCTTGGAGCCAGGGGCCACCAATCAGCCCCAGCATTTT. Looking up the rest from reference TRBV5-4 and TRBJ1-5 gives the full variable domain: ETGVTQSPTHLIKTRGQQVTLRCSSQSGHNTVSWYQQALGQGPQFIFQYYREEENGRGNFPPRFSGLQFPNYSSELNVNALELDDSALYLCASSLEPGATNQPQHFGDGTRLSIL.